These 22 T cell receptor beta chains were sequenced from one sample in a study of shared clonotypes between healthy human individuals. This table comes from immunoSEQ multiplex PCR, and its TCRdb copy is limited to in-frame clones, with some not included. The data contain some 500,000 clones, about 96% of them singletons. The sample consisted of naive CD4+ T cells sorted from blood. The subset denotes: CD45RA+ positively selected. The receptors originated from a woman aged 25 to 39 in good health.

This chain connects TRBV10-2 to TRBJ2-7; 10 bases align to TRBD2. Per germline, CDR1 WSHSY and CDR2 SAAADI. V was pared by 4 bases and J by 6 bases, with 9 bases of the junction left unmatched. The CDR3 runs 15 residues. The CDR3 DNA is TGCGCCAGCAGTGTAGCCGGACTAGCGGCCTCCGAGCAGTACTTC. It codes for CASSVAGLAASEQYF.

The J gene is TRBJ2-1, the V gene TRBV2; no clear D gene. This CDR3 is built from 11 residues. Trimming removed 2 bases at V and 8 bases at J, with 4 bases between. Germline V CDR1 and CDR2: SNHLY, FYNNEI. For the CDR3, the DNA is TGTGCCAGCAGTGAATTCCATGAGCAGTTCTTC. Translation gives CASSEFHEQFF. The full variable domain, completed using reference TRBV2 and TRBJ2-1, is EPEVTQTPSHQVTQMGQEVILRCVPISNHLYFYWYRQILGQKVEFLVSFYNNEISEKSEIFDDQFSVERPDGSNFTLKIRSTKLEDSAMYFCASSEFHEQFFGPGTRLTVL.

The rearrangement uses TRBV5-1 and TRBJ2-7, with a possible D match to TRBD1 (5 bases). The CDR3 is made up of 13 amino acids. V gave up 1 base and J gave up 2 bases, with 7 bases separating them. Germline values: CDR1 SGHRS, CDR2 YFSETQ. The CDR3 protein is CASSLQGTYEQYF. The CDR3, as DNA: TGCGCCAGCAGCTTGCAGGGAACCTACGAGCAGTACTTC.

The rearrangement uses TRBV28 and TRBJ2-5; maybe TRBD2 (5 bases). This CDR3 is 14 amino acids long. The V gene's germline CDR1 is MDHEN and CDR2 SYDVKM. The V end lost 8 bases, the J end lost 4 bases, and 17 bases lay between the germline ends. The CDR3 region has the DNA TGTGCCAGCTCCCGAACTAGTTTAGTAGAGACCCAGTACTTC. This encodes CASSRTSLVETQYF.

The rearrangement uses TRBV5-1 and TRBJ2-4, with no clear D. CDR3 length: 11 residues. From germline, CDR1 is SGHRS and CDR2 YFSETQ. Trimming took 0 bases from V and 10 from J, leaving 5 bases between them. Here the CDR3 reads CASSLDGIQYF. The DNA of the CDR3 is TGCGCCAGCAGCTTGGATGGGATTCAGTACTTC.

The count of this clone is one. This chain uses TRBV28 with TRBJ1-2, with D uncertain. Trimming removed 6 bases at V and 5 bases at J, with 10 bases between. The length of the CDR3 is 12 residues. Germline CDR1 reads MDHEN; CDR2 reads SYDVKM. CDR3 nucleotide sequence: TGTGCCAGCAGCCCCCCGGCGTATGGCTACACCTTC. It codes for CASSPPAYGYTF.

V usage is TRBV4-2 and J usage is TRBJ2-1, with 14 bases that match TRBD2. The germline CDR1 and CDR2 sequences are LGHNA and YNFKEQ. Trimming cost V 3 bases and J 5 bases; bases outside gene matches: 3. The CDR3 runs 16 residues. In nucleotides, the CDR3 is TGTGCCAGCAGCCACTTGGGACTAGCGGGAGACAATGAGCAGTTCTTC. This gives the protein CASSHLGLAGDNEQFF.

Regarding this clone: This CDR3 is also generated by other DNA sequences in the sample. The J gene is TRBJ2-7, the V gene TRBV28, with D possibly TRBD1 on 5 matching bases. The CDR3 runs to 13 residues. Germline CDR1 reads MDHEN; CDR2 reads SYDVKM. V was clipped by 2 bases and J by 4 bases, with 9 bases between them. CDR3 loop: CASSLDSKYEQYF. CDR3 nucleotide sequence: TGTGCCAGCAGTTTAGACAGCAAATACGAGCAGTACTTC. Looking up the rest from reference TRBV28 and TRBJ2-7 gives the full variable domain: DVKVTQSSRYLVKRTGEKVFLECVQDMDHENMFWYRQDPGLGLRLIYFSYDVKMKEKGDIPEGYSVSREKKERFSLILESASTNQTSMYLCASSLDSKYEQYFGPGTRLTVT.

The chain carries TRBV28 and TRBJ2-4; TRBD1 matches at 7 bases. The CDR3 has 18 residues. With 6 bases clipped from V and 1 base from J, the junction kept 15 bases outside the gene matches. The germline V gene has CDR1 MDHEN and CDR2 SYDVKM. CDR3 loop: CASSLNPRTGEAKNIQYF. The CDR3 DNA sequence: TGTGCCAGCAGCTTGAACCCCAGGACAGGAGAGGCCAAAAACATTCAGTACTTC.

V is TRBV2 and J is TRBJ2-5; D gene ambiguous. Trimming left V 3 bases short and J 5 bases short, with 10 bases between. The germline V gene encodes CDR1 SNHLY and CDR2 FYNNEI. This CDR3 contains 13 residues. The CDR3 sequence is CASSEEFRETQYF. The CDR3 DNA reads TGTGCCAGCAGTGAGGAGTTTAGGGAGACCCAGTACTTC.

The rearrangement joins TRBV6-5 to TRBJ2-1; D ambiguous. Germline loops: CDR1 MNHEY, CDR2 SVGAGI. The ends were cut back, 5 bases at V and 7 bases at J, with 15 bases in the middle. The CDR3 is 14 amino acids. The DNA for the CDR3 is TGTGCCAGCAGTGCTGGGAATTCTAGGAATGAGCAGTTCTTC. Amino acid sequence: CASSAGNSRNEQFF.

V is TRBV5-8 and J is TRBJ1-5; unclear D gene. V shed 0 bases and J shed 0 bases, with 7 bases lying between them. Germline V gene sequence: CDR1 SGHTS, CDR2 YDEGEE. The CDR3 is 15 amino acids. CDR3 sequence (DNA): TGTGCCAGCAGCTTGGTGGGTTATAGCAATCAGCCCCAGCATTTT. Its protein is CASSLVGYSNQPQHF.

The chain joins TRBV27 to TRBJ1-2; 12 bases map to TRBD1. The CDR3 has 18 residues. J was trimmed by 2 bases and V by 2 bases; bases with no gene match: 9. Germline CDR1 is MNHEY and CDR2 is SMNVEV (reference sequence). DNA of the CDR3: TGTGCCAGCAGTTTACCTCACGGGACAGGGGGCCCCAACTATGGCTACACCTTC. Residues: CASSLPHGTGGPNYGYTF.

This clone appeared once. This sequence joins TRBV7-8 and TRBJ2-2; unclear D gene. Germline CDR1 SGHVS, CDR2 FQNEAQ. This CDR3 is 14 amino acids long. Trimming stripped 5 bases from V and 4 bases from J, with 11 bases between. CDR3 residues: CASSTTPITGELFF. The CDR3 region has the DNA TGTGCCAGCAGCACAACTCCTATCACCGGGGAGCTGTTTTTT.

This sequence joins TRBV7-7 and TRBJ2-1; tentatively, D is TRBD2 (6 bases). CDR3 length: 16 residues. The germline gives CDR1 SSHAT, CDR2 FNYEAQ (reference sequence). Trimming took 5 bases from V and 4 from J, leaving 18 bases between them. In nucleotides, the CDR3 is TGTGCCAGCAGCCCCACTTCGGGAGCTACGTACAATGAGCAGTTCTTC. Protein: CASSPTSGATYNEQFF.

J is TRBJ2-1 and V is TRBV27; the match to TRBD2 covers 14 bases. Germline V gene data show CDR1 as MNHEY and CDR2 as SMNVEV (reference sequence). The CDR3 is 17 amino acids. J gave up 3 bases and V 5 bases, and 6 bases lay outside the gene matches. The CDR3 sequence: CASSPGTSGSLYNEQFF. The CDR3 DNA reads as TGTGCCAGCAGTCCCGGGACTAGCGGGAGTCTCTACAATGAGCAGTTCTTC.

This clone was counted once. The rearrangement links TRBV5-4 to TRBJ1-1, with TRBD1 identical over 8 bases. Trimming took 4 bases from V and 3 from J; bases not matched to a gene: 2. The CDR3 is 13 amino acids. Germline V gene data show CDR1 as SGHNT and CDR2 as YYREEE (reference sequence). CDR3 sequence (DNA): TGTGCCAGCAGCCAACAGGGGGACACTGAAGCTTTCTTT. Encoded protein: CASSQQGDTEAFF.

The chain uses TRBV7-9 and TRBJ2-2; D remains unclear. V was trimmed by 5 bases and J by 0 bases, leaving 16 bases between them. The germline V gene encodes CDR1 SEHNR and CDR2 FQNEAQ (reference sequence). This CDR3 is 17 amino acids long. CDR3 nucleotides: TGTGCCAGCAGCCCATGGAACCCCGACGCGAACACCGGGGAGCTGTTTTTT. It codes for CASSPWNPDANTGELFF.

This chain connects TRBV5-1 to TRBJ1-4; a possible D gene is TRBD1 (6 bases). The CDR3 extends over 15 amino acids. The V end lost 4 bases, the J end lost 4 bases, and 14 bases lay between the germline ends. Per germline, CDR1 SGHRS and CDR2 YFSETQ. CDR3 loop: CASSLRTELNEKLFF. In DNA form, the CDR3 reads TGCGCCAGCAGCCTCCGGACAGAGCTTAATGAAAAACTGTTTTTT.

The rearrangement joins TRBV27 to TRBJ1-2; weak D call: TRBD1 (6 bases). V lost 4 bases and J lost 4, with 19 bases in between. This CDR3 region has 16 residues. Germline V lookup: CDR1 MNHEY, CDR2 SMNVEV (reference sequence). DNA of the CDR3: TGTGCCAGCAGTTCCTCCAATACCCAGGGGACCTATGGCTACACCTTC. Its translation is CASSSSNTQGTYGYTF.

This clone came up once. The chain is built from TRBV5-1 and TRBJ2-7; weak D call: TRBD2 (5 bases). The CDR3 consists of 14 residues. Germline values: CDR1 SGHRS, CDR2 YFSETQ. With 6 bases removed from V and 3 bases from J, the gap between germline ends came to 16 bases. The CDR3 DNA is TGCGCCAGCACCCTTCGGGATTCAAACTACGAGCAGTACTTC. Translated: CASTLRDSNYEQYF.

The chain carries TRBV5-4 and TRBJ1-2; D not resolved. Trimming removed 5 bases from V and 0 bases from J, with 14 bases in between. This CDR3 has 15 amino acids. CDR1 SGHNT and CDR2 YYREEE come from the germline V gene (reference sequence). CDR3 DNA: TGTGCCAGCAGTAAGGGAACGGAAGCTAACTATGGCTACACCTTC. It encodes CASSKGTEANYGYTF.